Listed below are T cell receptor beta chains from one sample, sequenced in a study of T cell repertoires in cytomegalovirus infection. TCRdb used MiXCR to reprocess the reads, holding one entry per CDR3 protein. The data hold about 770,000 distinct CDR3 sequences, with 25% to 30% observed a single time. The antigens for these receptors are not known. Specimen: cultured CD8+ T cells from PBMCs, collected from culture after CMV antigen stimulation. Receptor source: a human donor in good health (CMV status not recorded). Some clones in this sample may be carry-over from other donors' samples. Each CDR3 is given with its conserved first and last residue. The order of the fields is D gene, V gene, clone size, J gene, CDR3 protein, CDR3 DNA. D genes are given only for firm matches. Expanded clones get a size class; other rows say once, few or many, or leave the size out.

D: .; V: TRBV12-5; size: few; J: TRBJ2-1; CDR3: CASGFLLTGEQFF; DNA: TGTGCTAGTGGTTTTCTTCTTACAGGGGAGCAGTTCTTC
D: TRBD1; V: TRBV6-5; size: .; J: TRBJ2-7; CDR3: CASSYSRQGADEQYF; DNA: TGTGCCAGCAGTTACTCGAGGCAGGGGGCTGACGAGCAGTACTTC
D: .; V: TRBV6-2/TRBV6-3; size: .; J: TRBJ2-1; CDR3: CASAKDWGNSYNEQFF; DNA: TGTGCCAGCGCAAAGGATTGGGGGAATTCCTACAATGAGCAGTTCTTC
D: TRBD1; V: TRBV19; size: few; J: TRBJ1-1; CDR3: CASSIAQGARYGTEAFF; DNA: TGTGCCAGTAGTATTGCGCAGGGGGCTAGGTATGGCACTGAAGCTTTCTTT
D: .; V: TRBV27; size: once; J: TRBJ2-2; CDR3: CASTGDGELFF; DNA: TGTGCCAGCACCGGCGACGGGGAGCTGTTTTTT
D: .; V: TRBV7-9; size: .; J: TRBJ1-4; CDR3: CASIGAFNEKLFF; DNA: TGTGCCAGCATAGGGGCCTTTAATGAAAAACTGTTTTTT
D: TRBD2; V: TRBV6-1; size: .; J: TRBJ2-2; CDR3: CASTRLAGGVTGELFF; DNA: TGTGCCAGCACCAGACTAGCGGGGGGTGTGACCGGGGAGCTGTTTTTT
D: TRBD1; V: TRBV29-1; size: few; J: TRBJ1-2; CDR3: CSVEEWTGANYGYTF; DNA: TGCAGCGTTGAAGAATGGACAGGGGCTAACTATGGCTACACCTTC
D: .; V: TRBV3-1; size: .; J: TRBJ2-3; CDR3: CASSQDTGTWTDTQYF; DNA: TGTGCCAGCAGCCAAGATACGGGCACCTGGACAGATACGCAGTATTTT
D: TRBD1; V: TRBV9; size: .; J: TRBJ2-1; CDR3: CASSAQTGGGYNEQFF; DNA: TGTGCCAGCAGCGCCCAAACAGGGGGTGGTTATAATGAGCAGTTCTTC
D: .; V: TRBV10-3; size: few; J: TRBJ2-7; CDR3: CAINPDESSYEQYF; DNA: TGTGCCATCAACCCGGACGAGAGCTCCTACGAGCAGTACTTC
D: .; V: TRBV12-3/TRBV12-4; size: few; J: TRBJ1-1; CDR3: CASSRETEAFF; DNA: TGTGCCAGCAGTAGGGAAACTGAAGCTTTCTTT
D: .; V: TRBV28; size: .; J: TRBJ2-5; CDR3: CASSLNSAETQYF; DNA: TGTGCCAGCAGTTTGAACTCAGCAGAGACCCAGTACTTC
D: .; V: TRBV2; size: .; J: TRBJ1-2; CDR3: CATVRGGSYGYTF; DNA: TGTGCCACCGTCAGAGGGGGAAGCTATGGCTACACCTTC
D: .; V: TRBV5-1; size: many; J: TRBJ2-2; CDR3: CASSVVAVNTGELFF; DNA: TGCGCCAGCAGCGTTGTCGCAGTGAACACCGGGGAGCTGTTTTTT